Listed here are 24 T cell receptor beta chains from one sample, sequenced in a study of OX40 agonist ivuxolimab in advanced cancers. Sequencing was performed with immunoSEQ multiplex PCR; in TCRdb, only in-frame clones are kept and a portion is missing. The sample holds approximately 54,000 clones, about four fifths seen once. This material consisted of CD4+ or CD8+ T cells sorted from blood, taken in a trial of the OX40 agonist ivuxolimab. The receptors here all came from an adult with an advanced solid tumor such as melanoma, head and neck, liver or kidney cancer.

The table lists this clone with a few counts. This chain uses TRBV5-1 with TRBJ2-1; 7 bases map to TRBD2. Germline loops: CDR1 SGHRS, CDR2 YFSETQ. The junction had 9 bases not matched to a gene; V was cut back by 1 base and J by 5 bases. The CDR3 covers 16 residues. This CDR3 reads CASSLRRGLVNNEQFF. CDR3 DNA sequence: TGCGCCAGCAGCTTGCGGCGGGGGTTGGTCAACAATGAGCAGTTCTTC. The full variable domain, in which reference TRBV5-1 and TRBJ2-1 provide the parts outside the CDR3, is KAGVTQTPRYLIKTRGQQVTLSCSPISGHRSVSWYQQTPGQGLQFLFEYFSETQRNKGNFPGRFSGRQFSNSRSEMNVSTLELGDSALYLCASSLRRGLVNNEQFFGPGTRLTVL.

The chain links TRBV19 to TRBJ2-3; no firm D call. Trimming took 6 bases from V and 1 from J, leaving 14 bases between them. The CDR3 spans 15 residues. Looked up from germline, CDR1 is LNHDA and CDR2 is SQIVND (reference sequence). For the CDR3, the DNA is TGTGCCAGTAGCACTTTTCTGGCTGGCACAGATACGCAGTATTTT. Translation gives CASSTFLAGTDTQYF.

The chain couples TRBV9 to TRBJ1-1, with D perhaps matching TRBD1 (5 bases). CDR3 length: 14 residues. Trimming stripped 3 bases from V and 7 bases from J, with 16 bases between. CDR1 is SGDLS and CDR2 is YYNGEE in the germline V gene. CDR3 bases: TGTGCCAGCAGCGCCCACCCGGGGGAGGGTGAAGCTTTCTTT. Protein sequence: CASSAHPGEGEAFF.

J is TRBJ2-1 and V is TRBV7-2; TRBD1 aligns across 8 bases. The CDR3 runs 16 residues. Looked up from germline, CDR1 is SGHTA and CDR2 is FQGNSA. V shed 5 bases and J 6 bases; nucleotides not matched to a gene: 12. CDR3 nucleotides: TGTGCCAGCAGCCCTATTGCCGGGACAGGCCTCAATGAGCAGTTCTTC. Protein product: CASSPIAGTGLNEQFF. The full variable domain, with the rest looked up from reference TRBV7-2 and TRBJ2-1, is GAGVSQSPSNKVTEKGKDVELRCDPISGHTALYWYRQSLGQGLEFLIYFQGNSAPDKSGLPSDRFSAERTGGSVSTLTIQRTQQEDSAVYLCASSPIAGTGLNEQFFGPGTRLTVL.

The V and J genes are TRBV5-1 and TRBJ2-2; 8 bases agree with TRBD1. Germline V gene sequence: CDR1 SGHRS, CDR2 YFSETQ. The CDR3 has 15 amino acids. V was clipped by 5 bases and J by 4 bases; unmatched bases: 7. In DNA form, the CDR3 reads TGCGCCAGCAGGCAAGGACAGGGAGGCACCGGGGAGCTGTTTTTT. The encoded protein is CASRQGQGGTGELFF.

This chain connects TRBV5-1 to TRBJ2-7, with D perhaps matching TRBD1 (6 bases). The CDR3 is 14 residues long. The V and J ends lost 4 bases and 1 base respectively, with 12 bases between them. Germline CDR1 is SGHRS and CDR2 is YFSETQ. CDR3 residues: CASSPGHLSYEQYF. The DNA of the CDR3 is TGCGCCAGCAGCCCGGGACACCTATCCTACGAGCAGTACTTC. Drawing the rest from reference TRBV5-1 and TRBJ2-7, the complete variable domain is KAGVTQTPRYLIKTRGQQVTLSCSPISGHRSVSWYQQTPGQGLQFLFEYFSETQRNKGNFPGRFSGRQFSNSRSEMNVSTLELGDSALYLCASSPGHLSYEQYFGPGTRLTVT.

The chain employs TRBV5-4 and TRBJ2-7; D gene unclear. Trimming removed 4 bases at V and 6 bases at J, with 11 bases between. The CDR3 is 12 residues long. CDR1 SGHNT and CDR2 YYREEE come from the germline V gene (reference sequence). CDR3 amino acids: CASSHGLGEQYF. The CDR3 DNA follows: TGTGCCAGCAGCCACGGATTGGGCGAGCAGTACTTC. Full variable domain (outside the CDR3, taken from reference TRBV5-4 and TRBJ2-7): ETGVTQSPTHLIKTRGQQVTLRCSSQSGHNTVSWYQQALGQGPQFIFQYYREEENGRGNFPPRFSGLQFPNYSSELNVNALELDDSALYLCASSHGLGEQYFGPGTRLTVT.

The V gene is TRBV18, the J gene TRBJ2-3; a possible D gene is TRBD2 (6 bases). Per the germline V gene, CDR1 is KGHSH and CDR2 is LQKENI. CDR3 length equals 15 residues. V lost 3 bases, J lost 0 bases, and 10 bases lay in between. The CDR3 DNA sequence: TGTGCCAGCTCACCTGTAGCGGCTAGCACAGATACGCAGTATTTT. It translates to CASSPVAASTDTQYF.

Written as DNA, the CDR3 is TGTGCCAGTGGAGGACTGCTCGATGAGCAGTTCTTC. Translating it yields CASGGLLDEQFF. V is TRBV19 and J is TRBJ2-1, with a tentative D call TRBD2 (5 bases). The CDR3 totals 12 residues. Trimming removed 8 bases at V and 8 bases at J, with 13 bases between. The germline V gene encodes CDR1 LNHDA and CDR2 SQIVND (reference sequence). Looking up the rest from reference TRBV19 and TRBJ2-1 gives the full variable domain: DGGITQSPKYLFRKEGQNVTLSCEQNLNHDAMYWYRQDPGQGLRLIYYSQIVNDFQKGDIAEGYSVSREKKESFPLTVTSAQKNPTAFYLCASGGLLDEQFFGPGTRLTVL.

This chain joins TRBV6-1 and TRBJ1-6, with 7 bases identical to TRBD1. Germline loops: CDR1 MNHNS, CDR2 SASEGT. This CDR3 contains 15 residues. V lost 1 base to trimming and J lost 10 bases; unmatched junction nucleotides: 7. The CDR3 bases are TGTGCCAGCAGTGAAGTCATACAGGGGAACTCACCCCTCCACTTT. This codes for CASSEVIQGNSPLHF.

The rearrangement links TRBV14 to TRBJ2-7, with 8 bases fitting TRBD1. CDR1 is SGHDN and CDR2 is FVKESK in the germline V gene. After removal of 4 bases from V and 3 bases from J, the junction contained 8 bases not matched to a gene. The CDR3 contains 15 residues. This CDR3 reads CASSLGTGDFYEQYF. DNA for the CDR3: TGTGCCAGCAGCCTGGGGACAGGAGATTTCTACGAGCAGTACTTC.

This clone appeared a single time. The gene calls are TRBV2 and TRBJ2-7; no clear D. V lost 3 bases and J lost 4, with 7 bases in between. Germline CDR1 reads SNHLY; CDR2 reads FYNNEI. This CDR3 comprises 12 residues. The CDR3 loop is CASSDWQYEQYF. CDR3 nucleotide sequence: TGTGCCAGCAGTGATTGGCAGTACGAGCAGTACTTC.

V gene TRBV7-9 combines with J gene TRBJ2-3; 9 nucleotides agree with TRBD1. Germline loops: CDR1 SEHNR, CDR2 FQNEAQ (reference sequence). V lost 5 bases and J lost 3; bases outside the gene matches: 6. The CDR3 runs to 15 residues. CDR3 coding DNA: TGTGCCAGCAGCACCCGACAGGGGGGTACAGATACGCAGTATTTT. This codes for CASSTRQGGTDTQYF.

The CDR3 spells CASGDQDLPGTQYF. Written as DNA, the CDR3 is TGTGCCAGCGGGGACCAAGACCTCCCGGGTACGCAGTATTTT. The chain links TRBV5-5 to TRBJ2-3, with D perhaps assigned TRBD1 or TRBD2 (5 bases each). V dropped 7 bases and J dropped 8 bases, with 20 bases sitting between them. This CDR3 spans 14 amino acids. Germline V gene data show CDR1 as SGHKS and CDR2 as YYEKEE (reference sequence).

This chain connects TRBV7-8 to TRBJ1-2; possible D gene TRBD1, 6 bases. The CDR3 is 14 amino acids. Germline V gene data show CDR1 as SGHVS and CDR2 as FQNEAQ. The V and J ends lost 4 bases and 8 bases respectively, with 17 bases between them. The CDR3 reads CASSSGGGIRGYTF. CDR3 coding DNA: TGTGCCAGCAGCTCGGGAGGGGGTATTAGAGGCTACACCTTC. Complete variable domain (other parts from reference TRBV7-8 and TRBJ1-2): GAGVSQSPRYKVAKRGQDVALRCDPISGHVSLFWYQQALGQGPEFLTYFQNEAQLDKSGLPSDRFFAERPEGSVSTLKIQRTQQEDSAVYLCASSSGGGIRGYTFGSGTRLTVV.

This chain uses TRBV11-2 with TRBJ2-2; 7 nucleotides line up with TRBD1. The trim removed 4 bases at V and 0 bases at J, leaving 2 bases unmatched. Germline V gives CDR1 SGHAT, CDR2 FQNNGV. CDR3 length equals 15 residues. The CDR3 DNA reads TGTGCCAGCAGCTCGACAGGGACGAACACCGGGGAGCTGTTTTTT. Protein: CASSSTGTNTGELFF.

The V call is TRBV15, the J call TRBJ2-5; D may be TRBD1 or TRBD2 (5 bases each). The germline V gene has CDR1 LNHNV and CDR2 YYDKDF (reference sequence). This CDR3 spans 15 amino acids. V dropped 5 bases and J dropped 5 bases, with 18 bases sitting between them. CDR3 DNA sequence: TGTGCCACCAGCGGACTGTCGGGACCGGCGGAGACCCAGTACTTC. Residues: CATSGLSGPAETQYF.

The chain combines TRBV27 with TRBJ2-1; D possibly corresponds to TRBD1 (6 bases). This CDR3 has 15 residues. Germline V CDR1 and CDR2: MNHEY, SMNVEV (reference sequence). Trimming shortened V by 7 bases and J by 2 bases, and 15 bases separated the two germline ends. In DNA form, the CDR3 reads TGTGCCAGCACCCCGGACAGCCGCCCCTACAATGAGCAGTTCTTC. This codes for CASTPDSRPYNEQFF.

V is TRBV5-1 and J is TRBJ1-4; D ambiguous. V was cut by 3 bases and J by 8 bases, with 11 bases left in between. The germline CDR1 and CDR2 sequences are SGHRS and YFSETQ. The CDR3 spans 13 residues. The CDR3 loop reads CASSSEDHEKLFF. The DNA for the CDR3 is TGCGCCAGCAGCTCAGAGGATCACGAAAAACTGTTTTTT.

By sample fraction, this clone is medium-sized. The chain recombines TRBV7-3 with TRBJ2-7; D tentatively fits TRBD1 or TRBD2 (5 bases each). V was trimmed by 4 bases and J by 5 bases, leaving 12 bases between them. Per germline, CDR1 SGHTA and CDR2 FQGTGA. This CDR3 is 13 amino acids long. CDR3: CASSSPGTDEQYF. Here the CDR3 DNA reads TGTGCCAGCAGCTCTCCCGGGACCGACGAGCAGTACTTC. The full variable domain, with the rest looked up from reference TRBV7-3 and TRBJ2-7, is GAGVSQTPSNKVTEKGKYVELRCDPISGHTALYWYRQSLGQGPEFLIYFQGTGAADDSGLPNDRFFAVRPEGSVSTLKIQRTERGDSAVYLCASSSPGTDEQYFGPGTRLTVT.

This CDR3 is CASSLADYNEQFF. CDR3 nucleotide sequence: TGTGCCAGCAGCTTAGCCGACTACAATGAGCAGTTCTTC. The V gene is TRBV11-1, the J gene TRBJ2-1; the D is unclear. V lost 0 bases to trimming and J lost 3 bases, with 3 bases between them. There are 13 residues in the CDR3. Germline V gene sequence: CDR1 SGHAT, CDR2 FQDESV (reference sequence).

V usage is TRBV19 and J usage is TRBJ2-1; D is possibly TRBD2 (5 bases). V was trimmed by 6 bases and J by 8 bases, leaving 11 bases between them. Germline V lookup: CDR1 LNHDA, CDR2 SQIVND (reference sequence). The length of the CDR3 is 12 residues. This CDR3 reads CASSKEGYEQFF. The CDR3 region has the DNA TGTGCCAGTAGCAAAGAGGGCTATGAGCAGTTCTTC.

The J gene is TRBJ2-1, the V gene TRBV5-1; 12 nucleotides match TRBD2. In germline, CDR1 is SGHRS, CDR2 YFSETQ. The junction had 9 bases not matched to a gene; V was cut back by 3 bases and J by 2 bases. This CDR3 comprises 18 residues. The CDR3 loop reads CASSSILAGGLTYNEQFF. As DNA, the CDR3 is TGCGCCAGCAGCTCGATACTAGCGGGGGGCCTCACCTACAATGAGCAGTTCTTC. Combining the CDR3 with reference TRBV5-1 and TRBJ2-1 gives the whole variable domain KAGVTQTPRYLIKTRGQQVTLSCSPISGHRSVSWYQQTPGQGLQFLFEYFSETQRNKGNFPGRFSGRQFSNSRSEMNVSTLELGDSALYLCASSSILAGGLTYNEQFFGPGTRLTVL.

By share, this clone counts as medium-sized. This CDR3 is also generated by other DNA sequences in the sample. This sequence joins TRBV11-2 and TRBJ2-7; unclear D gene. The CDR3 has 13 amino acids. In germline, CDR1 is SGHAT, CDR2 FQNNGV. V lost 2 bases and J 5 bases, leaving 10 bases between the germline ends. Here the CDR3 reads CASSLPGSHEQYF. The CDR3 DNA sequence: TGTGCCAGCAGCTTACCGGGCAGCCACGAGCAGTACTTC.